This T cell receptor (beta chain) emerged from a study of blood T cell repertoires in COVID-19. Study as a whole: Whether acute or convalescent, the COVID-19 samples came from the United States, Italy and Spain. The analysed material was cDNA or gDNA that came from T cells, B-cell-depleted T cells, or PBMCs.

Per the original methods: Reference gene primers were amplified, and this amplification served to estimate nucleated cell counts. Profiled with immunoSEQ multiplex PCR; TCRdb holds only in-frame clones, not every one. The DNA was the basis for D and trimming; V, J and clone size are from that table. This sample has 150,000 or so clones, with over 75% found just once. This CDR3 spans 15 amino acids. Looked up from germline, CDR1 is SGHRS and CDR2 is YFSETQ. J was trimmed by 2 bases and V by 3 bases; bases with no gene match: 4. The specimen sequenced was peripheral blood. The TCR was taken from a man between 60 and 75 years old with active or convalescent COVID-19. The V gene is TRBV5-1, the J gene TRBJ2-3, with 9 bases identical to TRBD1. The CDR3 nucleotides are TGCGCCAGCAGCTACGGACAGGGGCCCACAGATACGCAGTATTTT. It yields the protein CASSYGQGPTDTQYF. The variable domain in full, completed from reference TRBV5-1 and TRBJ2-3, reads KAGVTQTPRYLIKTRGQQVTLSCSPISGHRSVSWYQQTPGQGLQFLFEYFSETQRNKGNFPGRFSGRQFSNSRSEMNVSTLELGDSALYLCASSYGQGPTDTQYFGPGTRLTVL.